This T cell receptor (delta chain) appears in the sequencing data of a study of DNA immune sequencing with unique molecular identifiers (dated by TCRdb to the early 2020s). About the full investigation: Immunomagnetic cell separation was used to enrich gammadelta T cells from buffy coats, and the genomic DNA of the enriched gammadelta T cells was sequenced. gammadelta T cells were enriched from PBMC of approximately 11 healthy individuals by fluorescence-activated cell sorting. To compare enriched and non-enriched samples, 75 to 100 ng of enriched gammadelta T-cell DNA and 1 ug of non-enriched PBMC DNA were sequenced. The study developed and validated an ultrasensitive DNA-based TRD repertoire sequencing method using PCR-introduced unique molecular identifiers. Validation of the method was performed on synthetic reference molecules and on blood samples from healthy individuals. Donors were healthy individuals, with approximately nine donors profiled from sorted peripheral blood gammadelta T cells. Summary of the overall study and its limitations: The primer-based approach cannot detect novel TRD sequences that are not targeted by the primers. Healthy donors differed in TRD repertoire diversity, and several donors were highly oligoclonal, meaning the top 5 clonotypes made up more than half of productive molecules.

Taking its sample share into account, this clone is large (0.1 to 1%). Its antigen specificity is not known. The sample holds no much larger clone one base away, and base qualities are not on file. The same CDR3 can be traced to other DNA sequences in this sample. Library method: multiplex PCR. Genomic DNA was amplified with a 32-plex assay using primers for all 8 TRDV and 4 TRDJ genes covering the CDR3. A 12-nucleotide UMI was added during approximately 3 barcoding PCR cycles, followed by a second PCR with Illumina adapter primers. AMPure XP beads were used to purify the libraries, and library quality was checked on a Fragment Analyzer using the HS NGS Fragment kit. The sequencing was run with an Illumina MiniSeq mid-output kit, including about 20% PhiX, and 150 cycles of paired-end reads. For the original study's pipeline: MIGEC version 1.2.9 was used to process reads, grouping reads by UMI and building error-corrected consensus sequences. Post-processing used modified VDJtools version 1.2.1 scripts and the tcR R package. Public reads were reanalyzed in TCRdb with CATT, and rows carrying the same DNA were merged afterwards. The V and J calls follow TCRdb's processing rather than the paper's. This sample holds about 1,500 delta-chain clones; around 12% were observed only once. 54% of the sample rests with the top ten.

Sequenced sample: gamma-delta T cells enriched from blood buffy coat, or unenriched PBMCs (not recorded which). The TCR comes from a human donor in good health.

The CDR3 protein is CACDPLGDKSDKLIF. The DNA reads TGTGCCTGTGACCCACTGGGGGATAAATCCGATAAACTCATCTTT. Here the chain combines TRDV2 and TRDJ1, with 11 bases in between that match TRDD3. The CDR3 goes from the cysteine to the phenylalanine over 15 residues. Of all the DNA, just the CDR3 is kept, 45 bases in frame from base 1. V and J are trimmed by 3 bases and 3 bases, and the gene matches miss 5 bases of the junction. In the germline V gene, CDR1 corresponds to GEAIGNYY and CDR2 to EKD.